This TCR beta chain is drawn from a study of T cells in Graves' hyperthyroidism and ophthalmopathy (dated by TCRdb to between 2019 and 2020). Study-wide context: Peripheral blood samples were taken at initial diagnosis, before any treatment was given. Whether ophthalmopathy could be predicted prospectively was tested in an independent validation cohort made up of under 20 hyperthyroidism patients plus 17 patients who later progressed to ophthalmopathy. After sampling, hyperthyroidism patients received methimazole starting at 30 mg daily, and ophthalmopathy patients received high-dose intravenous methylprednisolone. To identify TCR V-J signatures that set the groups apart, the researchers used a discovery cohort of 100 patients, made up of some 41 with Graves' ophthalmopathy and approximately 57 with stable Graves' hyperthyroidism. TCR Vbeta CDR3 sequencing of 135 peripheral blood samples (approximately 44 ophthalmopathy, roughly 74 hyperthyroidism and some 17 progressor patients) is reported in the paper. In about six Graves' hyperthyroidism patients, the study also compared T-cell repertoires from thyroid tissue with T-cell repertoires from blood. For training and testing, the 80 to 100 patients in the discovery cohort were randomly divided in a 7:3 ratio. Study-wide conclusions, independent of this receptor: A 13 V-J signature model separated ophthalmopathy from stable hyperthyroidism, with around 90% sensitivity and 81% to 82% specificity in cross-validation and 80%/75% in testing. Most expanded thyroid clonotypes (frequency above 0.001) were also found in blood, which suggests that blood repertoires may mirror thyroid immune responses. In validation, the model predicted progression to ophthalmopathy a median of about 5.9 months before onset, with about 71% sensitivity and almost 75% specificity. Sample size was not statistically predetermined, and blinding of investigators to group allocation was not performed.

The CDR3 runs 16 residues from the cysteine to the phenylalanine. Kept here is only the CDR3 DNA, which spans 48 bases and is read in frame from base 1. CDR1 is given as LGHNA and CDR2 as YSLEER, both from the germline V gene. A remark on this clonotype: What this receptor recognizes is not known. One end of the junction is discordant with germline, which a read error may explain.

A patient counted as having stable Graves' hyperthyroidism if no progression to ophthalmopathy occurred over 18 months of follow-up. Hyperthyroidism patients were newly diagnosed, with disease duration under 2 months, and aged 18 to 65 years. Exclusion was applied to patients with uncontrolled infections, other autoimmune diseases, pregnancy or lactation. Diagnoses relied on clinical symptoms, serum thyroxine and TRAb, thyroid ultrasound and orbital computed tomography. PBMCs were isolated from 10 ml of fresh peripheral blood by Ficoll-Paque density gradient centrifugation. Total RNA was extracted with Trizol reagent, and quality was checked on an Agilent 2100 Bioanalyzer. The TCR beta CDR3 regions were amplified from the RNA transcripts. For the first round of RT-PCR on the TCR CDR3, the HTBI primer set was used together with the Qiagen OneStep RT-PCR kit. A second multiplex PCR round built the libraries, followed by size selection and purification. Libraries were sequenced paired-end with 100 bp reads on an Illumina HiSeq2000. Processing in the source paper ran as follows. SOAPnuke was used to process the raw data, throwing out any read that contained adapters or uncalled bases, had a mean Phred below 15, or lacked an exact constant-primer or identifier match. High-quality paired reads were merged with COPE v1.2.5, and unique nucleotide sequences were defined as clonotypes. MiTCR v1.1 was used to align clonotypes to the IMGT TRBV, TRBD and TRBJ reference segments. The analysis was restricted to V-J combinations with a frequency above 0.0001, which together covered 98% to 99.2% of the repertoires. A TCS score was defined as the ratio of F50 (clonal expansion) to E x V (chaos), with BLOSUM62-based TCRdist applied between CDR3 peptides within each V-J. Welch's t-statistics and random forest reduced 500 to 650 V-J features to about 12, which were used in a naive Bayes classifier (R e1071). Thyroid-blood repertoire similarity was quantified with the Morisita-Horn index. The public reads were reanalyzed by TCRdb: fastp trimming at Q25, MiXCR alignment, in-frame beta chains only. Each CDR3 protein appears once, grouped with its most common genes and DNA. These V and J calls originate from TCRdb's pipeline instead of the authors' own analysis. This sample lists around 760,000 distinct CDR3 sequences; 30% to 40% were detected once. The ten largest clones take up around 29% of the sample.

The sequenced sample was blood. The chain links TRBV4-3 with TRBJ2-7; TRBD2 might be the D gene, on 6 matching bases. The TCR originated in a woman aged 35 to 49 with Graves' hyperthyroidism. The nucleotide sequence reads as follows: TGCGCCAGCAGCCAAGGGTTGGGCGGGACCACCTACGAGCAGTGCTTC. This sequence encodes CASSQGLGGTTYEQCF.